This TCR beta chain was profiled in a study of CXCR3-negative and CXCR3-positive naive CD8 T cells. Whole-study findings and limits: TRB CDR3 hydrophobicity was greater in CXCR3-positive naive cells than in CXCR3-negative naive cells. Both naive subsets carried similar amounts of surface CD5, so TCR strength was inferred from TRB CDR3 properties.

The germline gives CDR1 SEHNR, CDR2 FQNEAQ (reference sequence). The length of the CDR3 is 15 residues. The authors prepared UMI-labeled TRB cDNA libraries by 5' RACE. TCRdb re-called the 5' RACE reads and shows each CDR3 protein once, DNA omitted. Its listing shows around 130,000 distinct CDR3 sequences. Concerning this clonotype itself: Its antigen is currently unknown.

The V gene is TRBV7-9, the J gene TRBJ2-7; TCRdb picks TRBD1, but there is no DNA to check that call. The sequencing sample was made of naive CXCR3+ CD8+ T cells from blood. Regarding subset: CD45RO-CCR7+CD27+CD95- naive CD8+ T cells expressing CXCR3 (TNR3+). The clonotype was recovered from a human donor in good health. Some clones in this sample may be carry-over from other donors' samples. CDR3 amino acids: CASSLFQGIMDEQYF.